Listed here are 10 T cell receptor beta chains from one sample, sequenced in a study of control samples from healthy donors and cancer patients. Measured with immunoSEQ multiplex PCR; TCRdb has only the in-frame clones, and not every one. This sample yields about 110,000 clones, of which roughly 89% are seen a single time; 15% to 20% belongs to the top ten. The sequenced sample was blood. These receptors originate from a woman between 50 and 59 years old in good health.

This clone has just one count. The chain employs TRBV9 and TRBJ1-6; 10 bases map to TRBD1. Germline CDR1 and CDR2: SGDLS and YYNGEE. Trimming took 4 bases from V and 14 from J; bases not matched to a gene: 18. The length of the CDR3 is 17 residues. The CDR3 DNA reads TGTGCCAGCAGCCCAGGAAGACAGGGGGCCAACGTTCTGGCCCTCCACTTT. Residues: CASSPGRQGANVLALHF.

J is TRBJ2-7 and V is TRBV3-1 (or the pseudogene TRBV3-2); D possibly uses TRBD1 or TRBD2 (5 bases each). The CDR3 covers 15 residues. Trimming shortened V by 3 bases and J by 4 bases, and 16 bases separated the two germline ends. The germline V gene has CDR1 LGHDT and CDR2 YNNKEL (reference sequence). CDR3 protein: CASSQAPGRQYEQYV. For the CDR3, the DNA is TGTGCCAGCAGCCAGGCACCGGGACGGCAATACGAGCAGTACGTC.

V usage is TRBV29-1 and J usage is TRBJ1-1; possibly TRBD1 for D (5 bases). The CDR3 length is 13 residues. The V and J ends lost 3 bases and 0 bases respectively, with 8 bases between them. Germline-derived CDR1 and CDR2 are SQVTM and ANQGSEA. The CDR3 region is CSVERQLNTEAFF. CDR3 nucleotides: TGCAGCGTTGAGCGACAGTTGAACACTGAAGCTTTCTTT.

V is TRBV6-5 and J is TRBJ1-4, with D perhaps TRBD1 (5 bases). CDR1 is MNHEY and CDR2 is SVGAGI in the germline V gene. The V end lost 6 bases, the J end lost 7 bases, and 9 bases lay between the germline ends. This CDR3 is 12 amino acids long. CDR3: CASSLGGEKLFF. CDR3 in DNA: TGTGCCAGCAGCCTGGGGGGTGAAAAACTGTTTTTT.

This chain joins TRBV25-1 and TRBJ2-1; 7 nucleotides match TRBD1. CDR1 MGHDK and CDR2 SYGVNS come from the germline V gene. Losses at the gene ends were 3 bases for V and 16 bases for J; bases not matched to a gene: 6. The CDR3 runs 11 residues. CDR3 residues: CASSDGWDRFF. Written as DNA, the CDR3 is TGTGCCAGCAGTGACGGCTGGGACAGATTCTTC.

V and J are TRBV6-5 and TRBJ2-3; 10 bases line up with TRBD1. This CDR3 comprises 13 residues. The germline gives CDR1 MNHEY, CDR2 SVGAGI. V shed 6 bases, J shed 5 bases, and the junction held 2 bases outside the gene matches. This chain's CDR3 is CASSGQGGDTQYF. The CDR3 coding sequence is TGTGCCAGCAGCGGACAGGGGGGAGATACGCAGTATTTT.

The V call is TRBV19, the J call TRBJ2-7; 7 bases map to TRBD1. CDR3 length: 15 residues. Germline V lookup: CDR1 LNHDA, CDR2 SQIVND (reference sequence). V shed 5 bases and J 2 bases; nucleotides not matched to a gene: 9. The CDR3 here is CASSLRQGRTYEQYF. DNA for the CDR3: TGTGCCAGTAGTCTGCGACAGGGACGAACCTACGAGCAGTACTTC.

The CDR3 nucleotides read TGTGCCAGCAGCCTGAGGATAGGGGACCCTGAAGCTTTCTTT. As protein: CASSLRIGDPEAFF. The chain is built from TRBV7-3 and TRBJ1-1, with D possibly TRBD1 on 5 matching bases. CDR3 length: 14 amino acids. CDR1 is SGHTA and CDR2 is FQGTGA in the germline V gene. The V gene lost 5 bases and the J gene lost 6 bases, with 16 bases spanning the gap.

V gene TRBV4-1 combines with J gene TRBJ1-4; the match to TRBD1 covers 9 bases. Per the germline V gene, CDR1 is MGHRA and CDR2 is YSYEKL. J lost 7 bases, V lost 4 bases, and 10 bases had no gene match. This CDR3 is 16 amino acids long. CDR3 residues: CASSPQGGQGVEKLFF. CDR3 DNA: TGCGCCAGCAGCCCCCAGGGGGGACAGGGTGTTGAAAAACTGTTTTTT.

The chain carries TRBV15 and TRBJ2-7; 7 bases agree with TRBD1. Germline CDR1 and CDR2: LNHNV and YYDKDF (reference sequence). J gave up 6 bases and V 1 base, and 9 bases lay outside the gene matches. CDR3 length equals 15 residues. The CDR3 reads CATSRGLTGLGEQYF. The CDR3 DNA reads TGTGCCACCAGCAGAGGTTTGACAGGGCTGGGCGAGCAGTACTTC.